The rows below give T cell receptor beta chains drawn from one sample of a study of blood T cells in healthy people across ages. TCRdb re-called the 5' RACE reads through MiXCR, storing one row per CDR3 protein. Of more than 750,000 distinct CDR3 sequences listed, roughly 29% were seen once; the top ten hold more than 8.5%. The same data also went into a second study, on T cells of mothers and their children.

The sequenced sample consisted of blood. The receptors shown here come from a woman aged 40 to 50 in good health. Both conserved end residues are part of each CDR3. The D gene is left open where the match is weak. Clone size is not always given. Where it is, it says once, few, many or a class for expanded clones.

>TRBJ2-7|NA|NA|TRBV2
CASRRTDYEQYF
TGTGCCAGCAGACGGACCGACTACGAGCAGTACTTC
>TRBJ2-5|NA|many|TRBV7-9
CASSLAGPLQETQYF
TGTGCCAGCAGCTTAGCGGGACCGCTCCAAGAGACCCAGTACTTC
>TRBJ2-4|TRBD2|many|TRBV20-1
CSARREDFGSKNIQYF
TGCAGTGCTAGACGGGAGGACTTCGGGTCCAAAAACATTCAGTACTTC
>TRBJ2-7|NA|medium-sized|TRBV4-1
CASSRPQDTYEQYF
TGCGCCAGCAGCCGACCCCAGGATACCTACGAGCAGTACTTC
>TRBJ2-3|NA|few|TRBV15
CATSREGGTKREYF
TGTGCCACCAGCAGAGAAGGGGGGACCAAGAGGGAGTATTTT
>TRBJ2-5|NA|NA|TRBV7-2
CASSLGEIETQYF
TGTGCCAGCAGCTTAGGGGAGATCGAGACCCAGTACTTC
>TRBJ2-7|NA|many|TRBV28
CASSITASCEQYF
TGTGCCAGCAGCATCACAGCCTCCTGCGAGCAGTACTTC
>TRBJ1-1|NA|few|TRBV5-1
CASSLGAYLGRWGEGDTEAFF
TGCGCCAGCAGCCTCGGGGCGTACCTTGGACGGTGGGGTGAGGGGGACACTGAAGCTTTCTTT
>TRBJ2-3|NA|many|TRBV4-1
CASSQEGRETDTQYF
TGCGCCAGCAGCCAAGAAGGAAGGGAGACAGATACGCAGTATTTT
>TRBJ2-7|TRBD1|many|TRBV15
CATSARAQGSYEQYF
TGTGCCACCAGCGCCCGAGCACAGGGGTCCTACGAGCAGTACTTC
>TRBJ2-1|TRBD1|many|TRBV20-1
CSAGQGATYNEQFF
TGCAGTGCTGGACAGGGGGCGACGTACAATGAGCAGTTCTTC
>TRBJ1-4|TRBD1|few|TRBV15
CATSTGTVEKLFF
TGTGCCACCAGCACAGGGACAGTGGAAAAACTGTTTTTT
>TRBJ2-5|NA|many|TRBV2
CASSRGTPMETQYF
TGTGCCAGCAGCCGAGGTACCCCCATGGAGACCCAGTACTTC
>TRBJ2-5|NA|NA|TRBV7-8
CTSSWGATQETQYF
TGTACCAGCAGCTGGGGCGCCACCCAAGAGACCCAGTACTTC
>TRBJ1-1|NA|NA|TRBV28
CASRPSTSGNTEAFF
TGTGCCAGCAGACCCTCAACATCAGGTAACACTGAAGCTTTCTTT
>TRBJ2-1|TRBD2|NA|TRBV7-9
CASSLASSGTKPNEQFF
TGTGCCAGCAGCTTAGCGTCGTCTGGGACTAAACCCAATGAGCAGTTCTTC
>TRBJ1-4|NA|many|TRBV7-2
CASSFQPPGHIAYTTNEKLFF
TGTGCCAGCAGTTTTCAACCCCCGGGACACATAGCGTACACAACTAATGAAAAACTGTTTTTT
>TRBJ2-7|TRBD2|NA|TRBV7-3
CASSLSPGLAGGEQYF
TGTGCCAGCAGCTTATCCCCGGGACTAGCGGGGGGCGAGCAGTACTTC
>TRBJ1-2|NA|few|TRBV7-2
CASSRRTDYGYTF
TGTGCCAGCAGCCGACGGACAGACTATGGCTACACCTTC
>TRBJ2-1|NA|many|TRBV12-3/TRBV12-4
CASNLGGNEQFF
TGTGCCAGCAACTTAGGGGGAAATGAGCAGTTCTTC
>TRBJ2-6|TRBD1|NA|TRBV19
CASSIGPTGAGANVPTF
TGTGCCAGTAGTATAGGACCCACAGGGGCTGGGGCCAACGTCCCGACTTTC
>TRBJ2-7|TRBD1|NA|TRBV9
CASSPDRGQSLLNEQYF
TGTGCCAGCAGCCCAGACCGGGGACAGAGCCTTCTAAACGAGCAGTACTTC
>TRBJ1-6|NA|NA|TRBV25-1
CASKGPNNSPLHF
TGTGCCAGCAAGGGCCCAAATAATTCACCCCTCCACTTT
>TRBJ2-7|TRBD1|many|TRBV7-2
CASSLGTGFTYEQYF
TGTGCCAGCAGCTTGGGGACAGGGTTTACCTACGAGCAGTACTTC